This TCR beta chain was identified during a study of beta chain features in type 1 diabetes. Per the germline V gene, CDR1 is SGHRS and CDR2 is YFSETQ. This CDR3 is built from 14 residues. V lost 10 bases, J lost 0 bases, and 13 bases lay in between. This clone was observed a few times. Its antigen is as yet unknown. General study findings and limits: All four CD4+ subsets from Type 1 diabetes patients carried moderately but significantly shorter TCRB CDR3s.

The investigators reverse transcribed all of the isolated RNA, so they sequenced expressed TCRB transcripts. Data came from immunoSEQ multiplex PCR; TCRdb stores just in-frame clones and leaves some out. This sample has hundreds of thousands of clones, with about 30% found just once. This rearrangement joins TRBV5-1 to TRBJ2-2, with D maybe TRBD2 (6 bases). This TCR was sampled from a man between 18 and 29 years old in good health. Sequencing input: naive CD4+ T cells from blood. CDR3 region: CASKLAPNTGELFF. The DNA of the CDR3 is TGCGCCTCCAAGCTAGCGCCGAACACCGGGGAGCTGTTTTTT.